This TCR beta chain originates from a study of blood T cell repertoires in COVID-19. Trimming took 11 bases from V and 5 from J; bases not matched to a gene: 6. Germline-derived CDR1 and CDR2 are WNHNN and SYGVQD (reference sequence). The CDR3 consists of 13 residues. Data came from immunoSEQ multiplex PCR; TCRdb stores just in-frame clones and leaves some out. The sample has about 23,000 clones; approximately 94% are singletons. The sequencing sample was made of peripheral blood. The TCR originated in a woman aged 45-65 years with active COVID-19. The J gene is TRBJ2-3, the V gene TRBV10-1; 11 bases line up with TRBD2. The CDR3 DNA follows: TGCGCCGTCTCTAGCGGGGGGTTAGATACGCAGTATTTT. Encoded protein: CAVSSGGLDTQYF.